This TCR beta chain was captured in a study of monozygotic twins with inflammatory bowel disease. The CDR3 is made up of 17 amino acids. From germline, CDR1 is DFQATT and CDR2 SNEGSKA (reference sequence). Each CDR3 protein gets one entry in TCRdb, which reprocessed the 5' RACE reads and gives no DNA. Here the sample table reports 110,000 or so distinct CDR3 sequences. This receptor was identified in a human donor with ulcerative colitis or Crohn's disease, or a healthy co-twin of an affected twin (not recorded which). J is TRBJ2-7 and V is TRBV20-1; lacking DNA, the TRBD2 call made by TCRdb goes unchecked. The sequencing input was blood. CDR3 loop: CSARDFGLAGASYEQYF.